The next 8 T cell receptor beta chains were all read from a single sample in a study of blood T cells in healthy people across ages. Together with a sample-barcoded 5' primer, a J-beta primer mix was included in a second PCR lasting about 7 to 12 cycles. One entry per CDR3 protein, called by TCRdb with MiXCR from the 5' RACE reads. The data contain under 2 million distinct CDR3 sequences, 30% to 35% of them singletons. The source material was blood. The source of these receptors is a woman in her 30s in good health.

The sample holds a few counts of this clonotype. The chain joins TRBV20-1 to TRBJ2-3; unclear D gene. The CDR3 loop spans 12 amino acids. Deletions cut 6 bases from V and 4 bases from J, with 11 bases between. Germline CDR1 and CDR2: DFQATT and SNEGSKA (reference sequence). CDR3 sequence (DNA): TGCAGTGCAACCGGTGACGCAGATACGCAGTATTTT. Encoded protein: CSATGDADTQYF.

For this clonotype: One base away lies a much larger clone, so this may be a sequencing read error. The chain employs TRBV29-1 and TRBJ2-7, with 9 bases that match TRBD2. V was clipped by 1 base and J by 3 bases; unmatched bases: 4. CDR1 and CDR2 from the germline V gene are SQVTM and ANQGSEA. The CDR3 consists of 14 residues. Written as DNA, the CDR3 is TGCAGCGTTGAAGGGCGGGAGGGATACTACGAGCAGTACTTC. It yields the protein CSVEGREGYYEQYF.

The genes are TRBV20-1 and TRBJ2-2; D unclear. Germline CDR1 reads DFQATT; CDR2 reads SNEGSKA (reference sequence). The CDR3 is made up of 14 amino acids. Between the trimmed V and J ends, which lost 1 base and 1 base, there was a span of 7 bases. CDR3 DNA: TGCAGTGCTAGAGCTCACCAGAACACCGGGGAGCTGTTTTTT. Protein: CSARAHQNTGELFF.

On this clonotype itself: Given a much more abundant clone one base away, this may be a read error. The CDR3 spells CSVGPGSCEQYF. The CDR3 DNA is TGCAGCGTCGGTCCGGGGTCCTGCGAGCAGTACTTC. This chain connects TRBV29-1 to TRBJ2-4; weak D call: TRBD2 (5 bases). The end of the DNA aligns better with TRBJ2-7, so the J call may be wrong. From germline, CDR1 is SQVTM and CDR2 ANQGSEA. The CDR3 extends over 12 amino acids.

This chain connects TRBV28 to TRBJ2-1; tentatively, D is TRBD1 (5 bases). This CDR3 has 13 residues. Trimming pared 7 bases from V and 3 bases from J, leaving 10 bases between. The germline V gene has CDR1 MDHEN and CDR2 SYDVKM. The CDR3 nucleotides read TGTGCCAGCAACAGACAGTTCTACAATGAGCAGTTCTTC. Amino acid sequence: CASNRQFYNEQFF. Full variable domain (missing parts from reference TRBV28 and TRBJ2-1): DVKVTQSSRYLVKRTGEKVFLECVQDMDHENMFWYRQDPGLGLRLIYFSYDVKMKEKGDIPEGYSVSREKKERFSLILESASTNQTSMYLCASNRQFYNEQFFGPGTRLTVL.

This clonotype was counted once. The rearrangement uses TRBV7-9 and TRBJ2-1, with 9 bases identical to TRBD2. The CDR3 length is 16 residues. J lost 4 bases, V lost 8 bases, and 12 bases had no gene match. Germline CDR1 SEHNR, CDR2 FQNEAQ (reference sequence). For the CDR3, the DNA is TGTGCCAGCTCAAGGGGTAGCGGGGGCCCATACAATGAGCAGTTCTTC. This sequence encodes CASSRGSGGPYNEQFF.

As for this clonotype: The germline gene is not matched at one end of the junction; a read error may be the cause. This chain links TRBV20-1 with TRBJ2-5; D is unclear. This CDR3 region has 16 residues. In germline, CDR1 is DFQATT, CDR2 SNEGSKA (reference sequence). CDR3 bases: TGCAGTGCTAGATCATCTCAGACACTCTCGGTAGAGACCCGGTACTTC. Its protein is CSARSSQTLSVETRYF.

With respect to this clonotype: Just one base apart from a much larger clone, this may be a read error. The chain links TRBV7-9 to TRBJ2-7; D is unresolved. Germline lookup yields CDR1 SEHNR and CDR2 FQNEAQ (reference sequence). The ends were cut back, 3 bases at V and 5 bases at J, with 17 bases in the middle. CDR3 length: 15 amino acids. For the CDR3, the DNA is TGTGCCAGCAGCTTGTTAGTGGGCCAGTGGGACGAGCAGTACTTC. It specifies CASSLLVGQWDEQYF.